This record looks at one T cell receptor (beta chain) sequence and its context. Its antigen is unidentified. This entry is derived from a study of cytomegalovirus exposure and HLA in healthy donors. Some clones are missing from TCRdb's copy, which holds only in-frame ones; the method was immunoSEQ multiplex PCR. The sample lists approximately 270,000 clones, about 90% occurring once. Study results and limitations: Reportedly, diagnosis of cytomegalovirus status by the classifier showed high specificity and sensitivity. Among TCR beta chains, those listed as cytomegalovirus-associated numbered under 200.

Sequenced material: PBMCs. The TCR was taken from a man aged 18 to 30 in good health and CMV-seropositive.

The CDR3, as DNA: TGTGCCAGCAGTGAGGTGTCGGGAGGCGAGCAGTACTTC. This sequence encodes CASSEVSGGEQYF. The J gene is TRBJ2-7, the V gene TRBV6-6, with 7 bases that match TRBD2. This CDR3 has 13 amino acids. J lost 6 bases, V lost 5 bases, and 7 bases had no gene match. Germline CDR1 MNHNY, CDR2 SVGAGI (reference sequence).